In its sample, the clone carrying this TCR beta chain was seen many times. There were TCR beta CDR3 regions amplified from RNA transcripts. HTBI primers were employed in a first-round RT-PCR of the TCR CDR3. MiXCR, applied by TCRdb to the multiplex PCR reads, yields one record per CDR3 protein. The data hold some 570,000 distinct CDR3 sequences, with 13% to 15% observed a single time. This entry is derived from a study of T cells in Graves' hyperthyroidism and ophthalmopathy. Not enrolled were patients with uncontrolled infection, other autoimmune disease, pregnancy or lactation. Used for diagnoses were clinical symptoms, serum thyroxine and TRAb, thyroid ultrasound and orbital computed tomography. The sequence was collected from a woman aged 18-29 years with Graves' ophthalmopathy. Sequenced material: blood.

DNA for the CDR3: TGTGCCAGCAGTGAAGCGCTTCTGGGCAGGGGAAGCTACAATGAGCAGTTCTTC. Residues: CASSEALLGRGSYNEQFF. This chain links TRBV2 with TRBJ2-1; perhaps TRBD1 as D (6 bases). This CDR3 is built from 18 residues. In germline, CDR1 is SNHLY, CDR2 FYNNEI. V lost 0 bases and J lost 3, with 18 bases in between.